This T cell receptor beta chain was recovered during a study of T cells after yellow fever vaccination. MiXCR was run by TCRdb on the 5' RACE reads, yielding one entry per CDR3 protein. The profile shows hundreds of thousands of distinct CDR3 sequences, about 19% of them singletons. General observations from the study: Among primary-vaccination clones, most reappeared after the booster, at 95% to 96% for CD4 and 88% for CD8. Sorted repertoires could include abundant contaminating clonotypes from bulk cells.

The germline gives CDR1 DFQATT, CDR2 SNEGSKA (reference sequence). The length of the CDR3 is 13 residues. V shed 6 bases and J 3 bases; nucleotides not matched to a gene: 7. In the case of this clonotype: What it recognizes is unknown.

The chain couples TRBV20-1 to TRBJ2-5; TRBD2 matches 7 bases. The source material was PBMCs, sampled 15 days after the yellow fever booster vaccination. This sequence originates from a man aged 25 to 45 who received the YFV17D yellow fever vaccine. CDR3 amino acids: CSAGELAKETQYF. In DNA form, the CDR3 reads TGCAGTGCAGGGGAACTAGCGAAAGAGACCCAGTACTTC.